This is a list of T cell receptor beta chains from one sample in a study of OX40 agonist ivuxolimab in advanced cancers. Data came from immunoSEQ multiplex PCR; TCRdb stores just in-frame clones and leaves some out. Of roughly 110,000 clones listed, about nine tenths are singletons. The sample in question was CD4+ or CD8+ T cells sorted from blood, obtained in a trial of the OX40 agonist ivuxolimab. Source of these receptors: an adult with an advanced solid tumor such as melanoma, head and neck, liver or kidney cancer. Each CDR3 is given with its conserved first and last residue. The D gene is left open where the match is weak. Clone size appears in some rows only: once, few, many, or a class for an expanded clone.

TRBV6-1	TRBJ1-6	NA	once	TGTGCCAGCAGTACGTTAGGGGAAAATTCACCCCTCCACTTT	CASSTLGENSPLHF
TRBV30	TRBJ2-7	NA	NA	TGTGCCTGGGGTACGGGGGCATACGAGCAGTACTTC	CAWGTGAYEQYF
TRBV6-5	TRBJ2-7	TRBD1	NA	TGTGCCAGCAGTACCGGGACAGGGGATTACGAGCAGTACTTC	CASSTGTGDYEQYF
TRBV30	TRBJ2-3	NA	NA	TGTGCCTGGAGTACCATAAGCACAGATACGCAGTATTTT	CAWSTISTDTQYF
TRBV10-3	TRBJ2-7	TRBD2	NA	TGTGCCATCAGTGAGTTTTATCTGGGAGGGATAGGCGACTACGAGCAGTACTTC	CAISEFYLGGIGDYEQYF
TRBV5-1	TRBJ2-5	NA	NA	TGCGCCAGCAGCTTGGGCCTCGCGGGTGAGACCCAGTACTTC	CASSLGLAGETQYF
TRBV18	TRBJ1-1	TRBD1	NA	TGTGCCAGCTCACCCTCCGGGACAGTGAACACTGAAGCTTTCTTT	CASSPSGTVNTEAFF
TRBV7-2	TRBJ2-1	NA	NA	TGTGCCAGCAGCCCCTCCTTACAGGGCGGGACCTACAATGAGCAGTTCTTC	CASSPSLQGGTYNEQFF
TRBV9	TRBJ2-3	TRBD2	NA	TGTGCCAGCAGCGTAGAAGTGCGGGGGTACACAGATACGCAGTATTTT	CASSVEVRGYTDTQYF
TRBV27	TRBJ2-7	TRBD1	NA	TGTGCCAGCGCAAATAAACCGGGACAGGGGAAATACGAGCAGTACTTC	CASANKPGQGKYEQYF
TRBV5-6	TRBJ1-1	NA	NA	TGTGCCAGCAGCGCGGTCGGCAGGGAAGGCACTGAAGCTTTCTTT	CASSAVGREGTEAFF
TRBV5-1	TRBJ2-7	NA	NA	TGCGCCAGCAGCCCAATCGGACGGTACTACGAGCAGTACTTC	CASSPIGRYYEQYF
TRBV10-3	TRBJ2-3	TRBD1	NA	TGTGCCATTACAGGGGACACAGATACGCAGTATTTT	CAITGDTDTQYF
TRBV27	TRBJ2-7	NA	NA	TGTGCCAGCACTCTTAGAGGGGGATCCGGGGGGTACGAGCAGTACTTC	CASTLRGGSGGYEQYF
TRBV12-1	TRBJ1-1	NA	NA	TGTGCCAGCAGCTCCAAGGACAGGCACACTGAAGCTTTCTTT	CASSSKDRHTEAFF
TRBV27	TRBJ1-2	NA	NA	TGTGCCAGCAGTAGACAGGACCGTGGAGGCTACACCTTC	CASSRQDRGGYTF
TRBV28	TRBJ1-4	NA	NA	TGTGGTGCCGGGGGTTGGGAAAAACTGTTTTTT	CGAGGWEKLFF
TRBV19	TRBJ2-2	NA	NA	TGTGCCAGTAGTATGGGGGGGCGCGAGCTGTTTTTT	CASSMGGRELFF
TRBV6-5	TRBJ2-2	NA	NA	TGTGCCAGCAGTCCCTCCGGGGAGCTGTTTTTT	CASSPSGELFF
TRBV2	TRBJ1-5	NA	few	TGTGCCAGCAGTGAAGCGGGTGGGCAGCTCAATCAGCCCCAGCATTTT	CASSEAGGQLNQPQHF
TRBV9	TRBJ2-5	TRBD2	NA	TGTGCCAGCAGCCCCCGTGGTGCGGGGGGGCTAGAGACCCAGTACTTC	CASSPRGAGGLETQYF
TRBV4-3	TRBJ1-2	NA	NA	TGCGCCAGCAGCCAAGAAATGTGGGGGGGGTCCAACTATGGCTACACCTTC	CASSQEMWGGSNYGYTF
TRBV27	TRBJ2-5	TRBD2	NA	TGTGCCAGCAGTTTATCGGCTAGCGGGGTTGGGACCCAGTACTTC	CASSLSASGVGTQYF
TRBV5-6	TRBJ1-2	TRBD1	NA	TGTGCCAGCAGCCGAGCCCGGGACAGGGGGAGAAACTATGGCTACACCTTC	CASSRARDRGRNYGYTF
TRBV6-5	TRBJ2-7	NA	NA	TGTGCCAGCAGTTCGCTGGGCGTCCCCTACGAGCAGTACTTC	CASSSLGVPYEQYF
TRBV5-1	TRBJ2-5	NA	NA	TGCGCCAGCAGCTTCTCGGGGCCTCGGGGGGAGACCCAGTACTTC	CASSFSGPRGETQYF
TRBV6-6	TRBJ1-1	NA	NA	TGTGCCAGCAATCGACCCGAAACTGAAGCTTTCTTT	CASNRPETEAFF
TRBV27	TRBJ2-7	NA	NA	TGTGCCAGCAGTTTCCACGGGGGCTACGAGCAGTACTTC	CASSFHGGYEQYF
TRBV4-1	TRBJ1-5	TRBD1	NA	TGCGCCAGCAGCCAAGATGCCTCTCTCAGGGGGGGAAGCAATCAGCCCCAGCATTTT	CASSQDASLRGGSNQPQHF
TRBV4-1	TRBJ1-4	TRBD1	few	TGCGCCAGCAGCCAAGTACTACAGGGGGCGGCTAATGAAAAACTGTTTTTT	CASSQVLQGAANEKLFF
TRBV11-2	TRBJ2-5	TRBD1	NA	TGTGCCAGCAGCTTAGATACCGGACAGGGTTTGGAGACCCAGTACTTC	CASSLDTGQGLETQYF
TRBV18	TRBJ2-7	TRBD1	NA	TGTGCCAGCTCTCCTGGGACAGGAGAAACCTACGAGCAGTACTTC	CASSPGTGETYEQYF
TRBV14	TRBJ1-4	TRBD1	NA	TGTGCCAGCAGCCCCCGGACAGGGAATGAAAAACTGTTTTTT	CASSPRTGNEKLFF
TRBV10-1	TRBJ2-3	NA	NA	TGCGCCAGCAGTGTTGAAGCAGATACGCAGTATTTT	CASSVEADTQYF
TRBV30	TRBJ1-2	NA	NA	TGTGCCTGGAGCCTGCAGGACTCCTCTTATGGCTACACCTTC	CAWSLQDSSYGYTF
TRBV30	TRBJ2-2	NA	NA	TGTGCCCGAGACAACAGGGCGAACACCGGGGAGCTGTTTTTT	CARDNRANTGELFF
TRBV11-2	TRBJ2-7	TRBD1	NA	TGTGCCAGCAGCTTAGTGAGTGGACAGGGCTACGAGCAGTACTTC	CASSLVSGQGYEQYF
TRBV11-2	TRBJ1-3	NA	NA	TGTGCCAGCAGCTTCCTCTCCCACCAGGTCTCTGGAAACACCATATATTTT	CASSFLSHQVSGNTIYF